The 2 T cell receptor beta chains reported below all come from one sample, sequenced in a study of T-cell memory formation after mild COVID-19. From the 5' RACE reads, TCRdb called clonotypes with MiXCR, one entry per CDR3 protein. The sample contains around 340,000 distinct CDR3 sequences, around 21% of which appear only once. The specimen was PBMCs or a T cell subset sorted from them (not recorded which). These receptors all stem from an adult woman who had mild COVID-19 (a few samples of this study predate the infection). Cell type and time point are not known.

The V and J genes are TRBV6-5 and TRBJ2-3; D gene ambiguous. Trimming removed 6 bases from V and 2 bases from J, with 12 bases in between. In germline, CDR1 is MNHEY, CDR2 SVGAGI. The CDR3 totals 14 residues. The CDR3 bases are TGTGCCAGCAGCTCGGACGGATTCACAGATACGCAGTATTTT. The encoded protein is CASSSDGFTDTQYF.

The J gene is TRBJ2-7, the V gene TRBV10-3; TRBD1 matches at 9 bases. The CDR3 totals 16 residues. Germline CDR1 and CDR2: ENHRY and SYGVKD. J lost 0 bases, V lost 2 bases, and 5 bases had no gene match. As DNA, the CDR3 is TGTGCCATCAGTGAGAGCGGGACAGGGTCCTCCTACGAGCAGTACTTC. This encodes CAISESGTGSSYEQYF.